The TCR beta chain described here comes from a study of cytomegalovirus exposure and HLA in healthy donors. Study-wide results and limits: Later analysis identified a missense DCLRE1C variant that was linked to TCR beta V- and J-gene trimming.

This clone showed up just a few times. The antigen remains undetermined. Looked up from germline, CDR1 is MDHEN and CDR2 is SYDVKM. With 4 bases removed from V and 4 bases from J, the gap between germline ends came to 17 bases. The CDR3 extends over 15 amino acids. Primers included in the PCR were 60 Vbeta and 13 Jbeta primers. TCRdb keeps only in-frame clones here, not all; method: immunoSEQ multiplex PCR. Among around 150,000 clones listed, roughly a tenth were seen once. Every donor was a healthy person donating bone marrow. The rearrangement uses TRBV28 and TRBJ2-7; weak D call: TRBD1 (6 bases). This TCR was sampled from a male donor in good health and CMV-seronegative. The sequenced sample was PBMCs. The CDR3 loop reads CASSSRDKRGYEQYF. Written as DNA, the CDR3 is TGTGCCAGCAGTTCCCGGGACAAACGGGGTTACGAGCAGTACTTC.